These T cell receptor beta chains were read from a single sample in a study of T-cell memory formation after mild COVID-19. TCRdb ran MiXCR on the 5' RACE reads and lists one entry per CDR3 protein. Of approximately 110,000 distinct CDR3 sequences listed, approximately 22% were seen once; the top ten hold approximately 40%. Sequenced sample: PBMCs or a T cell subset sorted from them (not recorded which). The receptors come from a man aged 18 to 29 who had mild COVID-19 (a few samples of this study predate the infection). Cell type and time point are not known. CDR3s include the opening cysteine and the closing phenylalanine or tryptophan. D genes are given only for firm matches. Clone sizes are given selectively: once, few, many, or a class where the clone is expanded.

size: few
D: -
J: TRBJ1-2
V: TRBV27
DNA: TGTGCATCGAGGGGCTGGGGGACCAACTATGGCTACACCTTC
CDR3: CASRGWGTNYGYTF

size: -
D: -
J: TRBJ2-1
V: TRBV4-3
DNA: TGCGCCAGCAGCCAAGATCATCCAGGGGCCCGCTCCTACAATGAGCAGTTCTTC
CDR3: CASSQDHPGARSYNEQFF

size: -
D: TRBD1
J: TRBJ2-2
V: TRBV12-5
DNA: TGTGCTAGTGGTGACCGGGACAGGACCCCCGGGGAGCTGTTTTTT
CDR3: CASGDRDRTPGELFF

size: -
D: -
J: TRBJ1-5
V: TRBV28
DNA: TGTGCCAGCAAAGGGGAACGCAATCAGCCCCAGCATTTT
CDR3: CASKGERNQPQHF

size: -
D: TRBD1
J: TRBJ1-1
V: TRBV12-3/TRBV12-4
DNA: TGTGCCAGCAGCAGGGGACAGTTTGAAGCTTTCTTT
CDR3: CASSRGQFEAFF

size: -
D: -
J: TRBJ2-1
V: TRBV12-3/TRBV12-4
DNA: TGTGCCAGCAGCCTTCTTGAGACTGACAATGAGCAGTTCTTC
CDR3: CASSLLETDNEQFF

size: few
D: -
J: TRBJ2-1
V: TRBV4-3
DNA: TGCGCCAGCAGCCAAGAGGGGGCAGGGTACAATGAGCAGTTCTTC
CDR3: CASSQEGAGYNEQFF

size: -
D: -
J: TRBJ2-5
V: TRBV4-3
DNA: TGCGCCAGCAGCCAAGATCGGAAGGGACAAGAGACCCAGTACTTC
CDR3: CASSQDRKGQETQYF

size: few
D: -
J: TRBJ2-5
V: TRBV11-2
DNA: TGTGCCAGCAGCTTCCGACTAGTTGGGCCCTTCCAAGAGACCCAGTACTTC
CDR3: CASSFRLVGPFQETQYF

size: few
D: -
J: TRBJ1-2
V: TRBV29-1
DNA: TGCAGCGTTGAAGCCGGGACATCGGGCTATGGCTACACCTTC
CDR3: CSVEAGTSGYGYTF

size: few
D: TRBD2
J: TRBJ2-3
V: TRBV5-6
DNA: TGTGCCAGCAGCTTGGAGGCTAGCGGGGTGACGCAGTATTTT
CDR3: CASSLEASGVTQYF

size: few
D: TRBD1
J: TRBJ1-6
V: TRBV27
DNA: TGTGCCAGCAGAACAGGGGTCGGTAATTCACCCCTCCACTTT
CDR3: CASRTGVGNSPLHF

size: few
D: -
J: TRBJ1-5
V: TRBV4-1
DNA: TGCGCCAGCAGCCAGTTTAGCGCGGGGAATCAGCCCCAGCATTTT
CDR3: CASSQFSAGNQPQHF

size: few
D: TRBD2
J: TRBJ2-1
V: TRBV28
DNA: TGTGCCAGCAGTTTAGATCTTAGCGGGGGATACAATGAGCAGTTCTTC
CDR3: CASSLDLSGGYNEQFF

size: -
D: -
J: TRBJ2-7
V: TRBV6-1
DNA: TGTGCCAGCAGTGTGGCAGGTACCTACGAGCAGTACTTC
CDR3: CASSVAGTYEQYF

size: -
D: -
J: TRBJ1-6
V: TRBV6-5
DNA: TGTGCCAGCAGTTACTCGAATGGATCACCCCTCCACTTT
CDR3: CASSYSNGSPLHF

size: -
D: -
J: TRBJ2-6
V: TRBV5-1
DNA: TGCGCCAGCAGCGTTTCAGGGTCTGGGGCCAACGTCCTGACTTTC
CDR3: CASSVSGSGANVLTF

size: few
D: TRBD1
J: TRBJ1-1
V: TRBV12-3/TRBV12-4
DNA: TGTGCCAGCAGTTTAACAGGGGGATGGAACACTGAAGCTTTCTTT
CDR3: CASSLTGGWNTEAFF

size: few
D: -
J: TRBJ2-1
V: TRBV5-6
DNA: TGTGCCAGCAGATGGGGGCAGGGCTCCTACAATGAGCAGTTCTTC
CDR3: CASRWGQGSYNEQFF

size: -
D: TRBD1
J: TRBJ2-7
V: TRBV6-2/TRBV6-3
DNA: TGTGCCAGCAGCGCGACAGGGGGGCACGAGCAGTACTTC
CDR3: CASSATGGHEQYF

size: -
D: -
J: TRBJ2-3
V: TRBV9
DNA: TGTGCCAGCAGCGGTTGGACCTCAGGAAGCACAGATACGCAGTATTTT
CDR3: CASSGWTSGSTDTQYF